One sample yielded the 21 T cell receptor beta chains listed below, sequenced in a study of blood T cell repertoires in COVID-19. Only in-frame clones appear in the TCRdb table, and some are missing; sequencing was by immunoSEQ multiplex PCR. The table has hundreds of thousands of clones, more than 70% seen once; the top ten hold 4.3%. The sample was PBMCs or T cells enriched from blood (not recorded which). The receptor source for this set is a man between 25 and 39 years old with acute COVID-19.

The V and J genes are TRBV7-6 and TRBJ1-3; weak D call: TRBD1 (5 bases). Germline assignment: CDR1 SGHVS and CDR2 FNYEAQ. The CDR3 sequence is 15 residues long. Trimming shortened V by 4 bases and J by 0 bases, and 10 bases separated the two germline ends. The CDR3 bases are TGTGCCAGCAGCTCAGGGTTCTTCTCTGGAAACACCATATATTTT. Its protein is CASSSGFFSGNTIYF.

This chain joins TRBV29-1 and TRBJ2-7; 8 bases agree with TRBD2. Germline V gives CDR1 SQVTM, CDR2 ANQGSEA. The CDR3 is made up of 13 amino acids. V was clipped by 3 bases and J by 10 bases; unmatched bases: 11. The CDR3 bases are TGCAGCGTTGACCCGGGGGGGGAATTGGCTCAGTACTTC. This gives the protein CSVDPGGELAQYF.

This sequence joins TRBV5-1 and TRBJ2-5; no clear D gene. With 4 bases removed from V and 1 base from J, the gap between germline ends came to 5 bases. The CDR3 is 12 residues long. The V gene's germline CDR1 is SGHRS and CDR2 YFSETQ. The CDR3 reads CASSLRQETQYF. For the CDR3, the DNA is TGCGCCAGCAGCCTTCGCCAAGAGACCCAGTACTTC.

V and J are TRBV19 and TRBJ1-2; 8 bases agree with TRBD1. The V and J ends lost 5 bases and 4 bases, in that order; junction bases with no gene match: 9. Germline V gene lookup returns CDR1 LNHDA and CDR2 SQIVND (reference sequence). The CDR3 consists of 15 residues. CDR3: CASSPRTGPTYGYTF. The CDR3 DNA sequence: TGTGCCAGTAGTCCTCGGACAGGGCCAACCTATGGCTACACCTTC.

The chain is built from TRBV6-1 and TRBJ1-5, with a tentative D call TRBD1 (6 bases). V lost 0 bases and J lost 2, with 11 bases in between. This CDR3 contains 16 residues. Germline CDR1 and CDR2: MNHNS and SASEGT. Here the CDR3 reads CASSEAQGMGNQPQHF. CDR3 nucleotide sequence: TGTGCCAGCAGTGAAGCACAGGGAATGGGCAATCAGCCCCAGCATTTT.

This chain joins TRBV6-4 and TRBJ2-3, with D perhaps matching TRBD2 (6 bases). The V end lost 4 bases, the J end lost 1 base, and 6 bases lay between the germline ends. Germline CDR1 reads MRHNA; CDR2 reads SNTAGT. The CDR3 sequence is 13 residues long. CDR3 coding DNA: TGTGCCAGCAGTGCGGGGGGCACAGATACGCAGTATTTT. Amino acids: CASSAGGTDTQYF.

The CDR3 is CASNSGSSGYGYTF. The CDR3 nucleotides are TGTGCCAGCAACTCAGGGTCTTCAGGCTATGGCTACACCTTC. This chain uses TRBV9 with TRBJ1-2, with a possible D match to TRBD1 (5 bases). CDR1 is SGDLS and CDR2 is YYNGEE in the germline V gene. V was cut by 6 bases and J by 4 bases, with 16 bases left in between. The CDR3 has 14 residues. Full variable domain (remainder filled in from reference TRBV9 and TRBJ1-2): DSGVTQTPKHLITATGQRVTLRCSPRSGDLSVYWYQQSLDQGLQFLIQYYNGEERAKGNILERFSAQQFPDLHSELNLSSLELGDSALYFCASNSGSSGYGYTFGSGTRLTVV.

Only one count was recorded for this clone. V and J are TRBV9 and TRBJ2-2, with a possible D match to TRBD1 (5 bases). Between the trimmed V and J ends, which lost 4 bases and 1 base, there was a span of 8 bases. Looked up from germline, CDR1 is SGDLS and CDR2 is YYNGEE. The CDR3 runs 14 residues. CDR3 protein: CASSKTGNTGELFF. In DNA form, the CDR3 reads TGTGCCAGCAGCAAAACAGGGAACACCGGGGAGCTGTTTTTT.

V is TRBV19 and J is TRBJ2-5; D not certain. The CDR3 length is 14 residues. Germline assignment: CDR1 LNHDA and CDR2 SQIVND (reference sequence). Trimming stripped 6 bases from V and 7 bases from J, with 18 bases between. The CDR3 sequence is CASRTSSDMGTQYF. The CDR3 region has the DNA TGTGCCAGTAGGACGTCGAGCGATATGGGGACCCAGTACTTC.

The rearrangement joins TRBV4-1 to TRBJ1-4, with D possibly TRBD1 on 6 matching bases. V lost 5 bases and J lost 6, with 13 bases in between. The CDR3 runs to 14 residues. CDR1 and CDR2 from the germline V gene are MGHRA and YSYEKL. CDR3 sequence reads: CASSSDSRYEKLFF. The CDR3 DNA follows: TGCGCCAGCAGCTCGGACAGTAGATATGAAAAACTGTTTTTT.

This clone showed up just once. The rearrangement joins TRBV4-2 to TRBJ2-5, with D tentatively TRBD1 (7 bases). Germline CDR1 is LGHNA and CDR2 is YNFKEQ. This CDR3 contains 17 residues. V was pared by 0 bases and J by 2 bases, with 16 bases between. The chain's CDR3 is CASSQDPAGGGQETQYF. The CDR3 DNA follows: TGTGCCAGCAGCCAAGATCCGGCAGGGGGAGGACAAGAGACCCAGTACTTC.

The chain uses TRBV9 and TRBJ2-5; no definite D call. The CDR3 consists of 13 residues. Per germline, CDR1 SGDLS and CDR2 YYNGEE. Trimming took 4 bases from V and 4 from J, leaving 11 bases between them. CDR3: CASSPHSRETQYF. The CDR3 DNA reads as TGTGCCAGCAGCCCCCATAGTAGAGAGACCCAGTACTTC.

This clone was observed a few times. V and J are TRBV18 and TRBJ2-7; D remains ambiguous. CDR1 and CDR2 (germline): KGHSH, LQKENI. This CDR3 region has 12 residues. Trimming left V 3 bases short and J 3 bases short, with 6 bases between. This CDR3 is CASSPGDYEQYF. As DNA, the CDR3 is TGTGCCAGCTCACCCGGTGACTACGAGCAGTACTTC. Looking up the rest from reference TRBV18 and TRBJ2-7 gives the full variable domain: NAGVMQNPRHLVRRRGQEARLRCSPMKGHSHVYWYRQLPEEGLKFMVYLQKENIIDESGMPKERFSAEFPKEGPSILRIQQVVRGDSAAYFCASSPGDYEQYFGPGTRLTVT.

This sequence joins TRBV6-4 and TRBJ1-2; tentatively, D is TRBD1 (6 bases). In germline, CDR1 is MRHNA, CDR2 SNTAGT. With 3 bases removed from V and 4 bases from J, the gap between germline ends came to 9 bases. This CDR3 comprises 13 residues. CDR3 residues: CASSEGGSYGYTF. The CDR3, as DNA: TGTGCCAGCAGTGAAGGGGGATCCTATGGCTACACCTTC.

The rearrangement joins TRBV7-6 to TRBJ2-1; D is uncertain. Deletions cut 2 bases from V and 7 bases from J, with 3 bases between. This CDR3 is built from 11 residues. Germline values: CDR1 SGHVS, CDR2 FNYEAQ. CDR3 DNA: TGTGCCAGCAGCTTACAGAATGAGCAGTTCTTC. It yields the protein CASSLQNEQFF.

The rearrangement joins TRBV19 to TRBJ2-5; 10 bases agree with TRBD2. Germline-derived CDR1 and CDR2 are LNHDA and SQIVND (reference sequence). The CDR3 extends over 14 amino acids. The trim removed 7 bases at V and 4 bases at J, leaving 6 bases unmatched. The DNA for the CDR3 is TGTGCCAGTAAGGTGGTAGCGGGGGGAGAGACCCAGTACTTC. It is translated as CASKVVAGGETQYF.

The chain joins TRBV6-5 to TRBJ2-2; no firm D call. V lost 7 bases and J lost 4, with 4 bases in between. In germline, CDR1 is MNHEY, CDR2 SVGAGI. The CDR3 runs 11 residues. DNA for the CDR3: TGTGCCAGCACCCTCACCGGGGAGCTGTTTTTT. Translation gives CASTLTGELFF.

V and J are TRBV12-3 or TRBV12-4 and TRBJ1-2; the match to TRBD1 covers 8 bases. The CDR3 sequence is 13 residues long. The V and J ends lost 5 bases and 8 bases, in that order; junction bases with no gene match: 7. CDR3 loop: CASSLSGGQGYTF. Here the CDR3 DNA reads TGTGCCAGCAGTCTATCAGGGGGCCAAGGCTACACCTTC.

The CDR3 nucleotides read TGTGCCAGCAGCCAAGTACGGGAGGGACTACCCCTCCACTTT. It is translated as CASSQVREGLPLHF. The J gene is TRBJ1-6, the V gene TRBV4-2; tentatively, D is TRBD1 (5 bases). Germline CDR1 reads LGHNA; CDR2 reads YNFKEQ. The CDR3 totals 14 residues. Trimming took 1 base from V and 12 from J, leaving 13 bases between them.

J is TRBJ2-2 and V is TRBV2, with TRBD2 matching over 8 bases. The junction had 8 bases not matched to a gene; V was cut back by 4 bases and J by 4 bases. Germline V CDR1 and CDR2: SNHLY, FYNNEI. The CDR3 is 16 amino acids. CDR3 sequence (DNA): TGTGCCAGCAGTGTTCTCGGGGGGGTGGTCACCGGGGAGCTGTTTTTT. It translates to CASSVLGGVVTGELFF. The variable domain in full, with the rest retrieved from reference TRBV2 and TRBJ2-2, is EPEVTQTPSHQVTQMGQEVILRCVPISNHLYFYWYRQILGQKVEFLVSFYNNEISEKSEIFDDQFSVERPDGSNFTLKIRSTKLEDSAMYFCASSVLGGVVTGELFFGEGSRLTVL.

V usage is TRBV19 and J usage is TRBJ2-3, with 10 bases identical to TRBD1. V gave up 7 bases and J gave up 3 bases; unmatched junction bases: 1. Germline CDR1 is LNHDA and CDR2 is SQIVND (reference sequence). The CDR3 loop spans 13 amino acids. The CDR3 region is CASMDRGTDTQYF. CDR3 bases: TGTGCCAGTATGGACAGGGGGACAGATACGCAGTATTTT.